A single T cell receptor beta chain is shown here with its context. Its antigen is unidentified. DNA was extracted from unsorted cell suspensions stored frozen. The sample belongs to a study of immune cell composition in non-small cell lung cancer. The study, taken as a whole, reports: Adenocarcinomas with higher top tumour-associated clone frequency had more reactive TILs. Lung adenocarcinomas had lower top 10 clone scores and clonality than squamous tumours.

The germline V gene has CDR1 LGHNA and CDR2 YNFKEQ. Losses at the gene ends were 2 bases for V and 0 bases for J; bases not matched to a gene: 6. The CDR3 totals 19 residues. Clones were sequenced by immunoSEQ multiplex PCR, and TCRdb holds only the in-frame ones, with some missing. The repertoire has about 5,000 clones, around 78% of them found once; the top ten carry around a sixth. The TCR sequence derives from a human donor with non-small cell lung cancer. Input material: lung tumor tissue. This chain connects TRBV4-2 to TRBJ2-5, with 16 bases fitting TRBD2. Here the CDR3 reads CASSQLGTSGGAHQETQYF. As DNA, the CDR3 is TGTGCCAGCAGCCAACTAGGGACTAGCGGGGGGGCGCACCAAGAGACCCAGTACTTC.